This T cell receptor (beta chain) was retrieved from a study of CD8 T cells in ankylosing spondylitis. In germline, CDR1 is MNHNS, CDR2 SASEGT. J gave up 0 bases and V 6 bases, and 6 bases lay outside the gene matches. CDR3 length: 15 residues. As regards this clonotype: Its antigen remains unknown.

Study-wide points: Seemingly characteristic of ankylosing spondylitis blood was a TCR beta motif consisting of eight highly homologous variants. Previous work reported some of these motif variants in the synovial fluid and blood of reactive arthritis.

One entry per CDR3 protein results from TCRdb running MiXCR on the 5' RACE reads. The table has over 450,000 distinct CDR3 sequences, roughly 12% seen once. The rearrangement links TRBV6-1 to TRBJ2-3; 7 bases match TRBD2. Sequencing was done on a sample of blood, either unsorted or a sorted T cell fraction (not recorded which). This sequence originates from a male donor with ankylosing spondylitis. In nucleotides, the CDR3 is TGTGCCAGCAGCCCCCAGCGGGGAAGCACAGATACGCAGTATTTT. Its protein is CASSPQRGSTDTQYF.